This T cell receptor (beta chain) was captured by sequencing in a study of beta chain features in type 1 diabetes. The CDR3 runs to 12 residues. V gave up 7 bases and J gave up 2 bases, with 8 bases separating them. Germline V gene data show CDR1 as LGHNA and CDR2 as YNFKEQ. Study-wide results and limits: Reduced insertions and increased deletions marked VDJ junctions in type 1 diabetes patients. Shorter TCRB CDR3s, moderately but significantly so, marked every one of the four CD4+ subsets in Type 1 diabetes patients.

Reverse transcription of all isolated RNA meant that expressed TCRB transcripts were sequenced. Only in-frame clones appear in the TCRdb table, and some are missing; sequencing was by immunoSEQ multiplex PCR. The profile shows some 660,000 clones, more than 12% of them singletons. A remark on this clone: Its antigen remains unidentified.

Purities over 98% were achieved in all sorted populations. The receptor comes from a man younger than 35 with type 1 diabetes. The chain joins TRBV4-2 to TRBJ1-1; D gene ambiguous. The source material was naive CD4+ T cells from blood. In DNA form, the CDR3 reads TGTGCCAGCAAGGACGGCAACACTGAAGCTTTCTTT. Its protein is CASKDGNTEAFF.